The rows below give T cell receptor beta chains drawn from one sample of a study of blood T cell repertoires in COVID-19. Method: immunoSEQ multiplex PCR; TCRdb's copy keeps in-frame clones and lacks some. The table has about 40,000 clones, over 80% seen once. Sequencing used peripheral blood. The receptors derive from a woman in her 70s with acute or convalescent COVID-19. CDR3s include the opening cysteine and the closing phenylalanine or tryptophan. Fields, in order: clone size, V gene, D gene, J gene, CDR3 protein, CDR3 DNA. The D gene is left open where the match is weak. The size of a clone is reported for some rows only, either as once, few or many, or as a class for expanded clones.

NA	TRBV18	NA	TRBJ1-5	CASSPGQGKSSNQPQHF	TGTGCCAGCTCACCAGGGCAGGGCAAATCTAGCAATCAGCCCCAGCATTTT
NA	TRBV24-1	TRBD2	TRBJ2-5	CATSDPVTGGGQETQYF	TGTGCCACCAGTGATCCTGTGACGGGAGGGGGCCAAGAGACCCAGTACTTC
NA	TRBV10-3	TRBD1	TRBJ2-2	CAISRTGGPNTGELFF	TGTGCCATCAGTAGAACAGGGGGCCCTAACACCGGGGAGCTGTTTTTT
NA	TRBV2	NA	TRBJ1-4	CASCQGATNEKLFF	TGTGCCAGCTGTCAGGGTGCAACTAATGAAAAACTGTTTTTT
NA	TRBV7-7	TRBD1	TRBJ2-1	CASSRDRENEQFF	TGTGCCAGCAGTCGGGACAGGGAGAATGAGCAGTTCTTC
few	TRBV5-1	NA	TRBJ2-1	CASSLGPTGNEQFF	TGCGCCAGCAGCTTGGGGCCGACGGGAAATGAGCAGTTCTTC
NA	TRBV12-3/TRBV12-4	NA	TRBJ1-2	CASSQDGNYGYTF	TGTGCCAGCAGTCAGGATGGCAACTATGGCTACACCTTC
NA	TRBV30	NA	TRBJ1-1	CAWSRQALTNTEAFF	TGTGCCTGGAGTAGACAGGCGTTAACAAACACTGAAGCTTTCTTT
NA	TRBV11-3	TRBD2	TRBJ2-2	CASKTSGRNGELFF	TGTGCCAGCAAGACTAGCGGGAGGAACGGGGAGCTGTTTTTT
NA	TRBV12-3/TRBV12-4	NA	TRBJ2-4	CASSLDGRNIQYF	TGTGCCAGCAGTTTAGATGGGAGAAACATTCAGTACTTC
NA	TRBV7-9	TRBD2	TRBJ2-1	CASSLGGGRSYNEQFF	TGTGCCAGCAGCTTAGGGGGAGGGCGGTCCTACAATGAGCAGTTCTTC
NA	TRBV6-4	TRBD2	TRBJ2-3	CASTRTRRTSGSSQSTQYF	TGTGCCAGCACGCGTACGCGGCGGACTAGCGGGTCCTCACAGAGTACGCAGTATTTT
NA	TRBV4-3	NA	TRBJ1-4	CASSRQEINEKLFF	TGCGCCAGCAGCCGACAGGAGATTAATGAAAAACTGTTTTTT
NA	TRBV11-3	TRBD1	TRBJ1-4	CASSLFGTGTEKLFF	TGTGCCAGCAGCTTGTTCGGGACAGGGACTGAAAAACTGTTTTTT
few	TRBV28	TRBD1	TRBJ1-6	CASSPLTGGDSPLHF	TGTGCCAGCAGTCCGCTGACAGGGGGTGATTCACCCCTCCACTTT
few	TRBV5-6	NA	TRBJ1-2	CASSLDTHNYGYTF	TGTGCCAGCAGCCTGGACACCCACAACTATGGCTACACCTTC
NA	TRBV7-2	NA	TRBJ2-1	CALLRRGVHNEQFF	TGTGCCCTCCTGCGGCGGGGAGTTCACAATGAGCAGTTCTTC
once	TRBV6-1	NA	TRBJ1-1	CASSPPSEAFF	TGTGCCAGCAGCCCCCCCTCGGAAGCTTTCTTT
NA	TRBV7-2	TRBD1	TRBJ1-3	CASSRDRGDTIYF	TGTGCCAGCAGCCGGGACAGGGGAGACACCATATATTTT
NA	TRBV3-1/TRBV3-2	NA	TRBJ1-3	CASSQDWGLRDTIYF	TGTGCCAGCAGCCAAGATTGGGGGCTTCGGGACACCATATATTTT
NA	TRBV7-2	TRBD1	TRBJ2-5	CASSKGTGIETQYF	TGTGCCAGCAGCAAAGGGACAGGGATAGAGACCCAGTACTTC
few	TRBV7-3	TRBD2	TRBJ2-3	CASSESSGRITDTQYF	TGTGCCAGCAGCGAATCTAGCGGGAGAATTACAGATACGCAGTATTTT
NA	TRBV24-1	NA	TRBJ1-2	CATSDWGPGGYTF	TGTGCCACCAGTGATTGGGGGCCGGGTGGCTACACCTTC
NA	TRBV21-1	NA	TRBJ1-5	CASSTDRGGDQPQHF	TGTGCCAGCAGCACGGACAGGGGAGGGGATCAGCCCCAGCATTTT
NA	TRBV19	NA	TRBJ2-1	CASSMADSSYNEQFF	TGTGCCAGTAGTATGGCGGACAGCTCCTACAATGAGCAGTTCTTC
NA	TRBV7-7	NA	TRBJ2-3	CASSLGPADTQYF	TGTGCCAGCAGCTTAGGCCCGGCAGATACGCAGTATTTT
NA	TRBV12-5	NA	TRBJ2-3	CASGGVGRTDTQYF	TGTGCTAGTGGCGGAGTGGGGCGAACAGATACGCAGTATTTT
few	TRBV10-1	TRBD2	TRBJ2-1	CASSEGIILAGSIANEQFF	TGCGCCAGCAGCGAGGGGATAATTTTAGCGGGGTCGATAGCCAATGAGCAGTTCTTC
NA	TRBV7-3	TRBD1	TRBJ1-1	CASSQTGTNTEAFF	TGTGCCAGCAGCCAGACAGGGACCAACACTGAAGCTTTCTTT
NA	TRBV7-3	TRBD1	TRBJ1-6	CASSPRQGPSPLHF	TGTGCCAGCAGCCCCCGACAGGGCCCTTCACCCCTCCACTTT
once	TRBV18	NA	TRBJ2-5	CATQGGREETQYF	TGTGCCACCCAAGGTGGCAGGGAAGAGACCCAGTACTTC
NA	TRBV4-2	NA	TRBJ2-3	CASSPGGGNTDTQYF	TGTGCCAGCAGCCCTGGTGGCGGGAACACAGATACGCAGTATTTT